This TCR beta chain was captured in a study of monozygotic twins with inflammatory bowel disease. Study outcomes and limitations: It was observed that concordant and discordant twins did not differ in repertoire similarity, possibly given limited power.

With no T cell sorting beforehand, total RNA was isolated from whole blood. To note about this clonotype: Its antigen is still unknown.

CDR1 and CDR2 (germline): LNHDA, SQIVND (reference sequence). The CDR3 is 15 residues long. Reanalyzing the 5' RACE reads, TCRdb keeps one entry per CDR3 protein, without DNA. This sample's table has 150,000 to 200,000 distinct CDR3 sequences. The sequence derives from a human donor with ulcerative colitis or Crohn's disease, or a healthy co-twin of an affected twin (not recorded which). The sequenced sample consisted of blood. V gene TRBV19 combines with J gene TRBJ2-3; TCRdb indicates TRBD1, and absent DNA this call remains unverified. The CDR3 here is CASTTPPGDTDTQYF. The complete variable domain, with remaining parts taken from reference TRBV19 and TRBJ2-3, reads DGGITQSPKYLFRKEGQNVTLSCEQNLNHDAMYWYRQDPGQGLRLIYYSQIVNDFQKGDIAEGYSVSREKKESFPLTVTSAQKNPTAFYLCASTTPPGDTDTQYFGPGTRLTVL.